Listed here are 10 T cell receptor beta chains from one sample, sequenced in a study of monozygotic twins with cystic fibrosis. Sequencing was performed with immunoSEQ multiplex PCR; in TCRdb, only in-frame clones are kept and a portion is missing. The table has about 7,500 clones, 94% seen once; the top ten hold roughly 0.56%. Sequencing was carried out using blood. The receptors were sampled from a boy under 10 years old with cystic fibrosis.

This sequence joins TRBV9 and TRBJ1-3; D is unclear. The germline CDR1 and CDR2 sequences are SGDLS and YYNGEE. V was clipped by 0 bases and J by 2 bases, with 6 bases between them. The CDR3 length is 14 residues. CDR3 sequence reads: CASSVEGPGNTIYF. CDR3 nucleotides: TGTGCCAGCAGCGTAGAGGGCCCTGGAAACACCATATATTTT.

The count of this clone is one. The chain recombines TRBV9 with TRBJ2-1; D gene uncertain. The V end lost 2 bases, the J end lost 5 bases, and 2 bases lay between the germline ends. Per germline, CDR1 SGDLS and CDR2 YYNGEE. The CDR3 covers 11 residues. The CDR3 bases are TGTGCCAGCAGCGTGGACAATGAGCAGTTCTTC. Translated, it gives CASSVDNEQFF.

The chain is built from TRBV6-5 and TRBJ1-2, with a tentative D call TRBD1 (6 bases). V dropped 0 bases and J dropped 8 bases, with 13 bases sitting between them. CDR1 is MNHEY and CDR2 is SVGAGI in the germline V gene. There are 14 residues in the CDR3. The CDR3, as DNA: TGTGCCAGCAGTTACTCCCGGGTTCAGGGGGGCTACACCTTC. Translating it yields CASSYSRVQGGYTF.

The J gene is TRBJ1-1, the V gene TRBV29-1; D unclear. V lost 4 bases to trimming and J lost 7 bases, with 16 bases between them. The CDR3 consists of 13 residues. Germline CDR1 is SQVTM and CDR2 is ANQGSEA. This CDR3 is CSVAGRSNIEAFF. The CDR3, as DNA: TGCAGCGTTGCGGGCAGGTCGAATATTGAAGCTTTCTTT.

A single count supports this clone. The CDR3 sequence: CASSLGGQPVYEQYF. The CDR3 bases are TGTGCCAGCAGCTTAGGGGGGCAGCCTGTCTACGAGCAGTACTTC. This chain joins TRBV7-6 and TRBJ2-7; D is possibly TRBD1 (6 bases). The CDR3 runs 15 residues. CDR1 and CDR2 (germline): SGHVS, FNYEAQ. V lost 1 base to trimming and J lost 3 bases, with 13 bases between them. Full variable domain (outside the CDR3, taken from reference TRBV7-6 and TRBJ2-7): GAGVSQSPRYKVTKRGQDVALRCDPISGHVSLYWYRQALGQGPEFLTYFNYEAQQDKSGLPNDRFSAERPEGSISTLTIQRTEQRDSAMYRCASSLGGQPVYEQYFGPGTRLTVT.

The J gene is TRBJ1-2, the V gene TRBV4-3, with TRBD1 matching 11 bases. V lost 0 bases and J lost 3; bases outside the gene matches: 3. This CDR3 is built from 16 residues. Germline CDR1 and CDR2: LGHNA and YSLEER. The CDR3 region has the DNA TGCGCCAGCAGCCAAGACTGGGGACAGGGGGACTATGGCTACACCTTC. Translated: CASSQDWGQGDYGYTF.

The CDR3 spells CASRQAEKNTGELFF. The CDR3 nucleotides read TGTGCCAGCCGACAGGCCGAAAAGAACACCGGGGAGCTGTTTTTT. V and J are TRBV2 and TRBJ2-2; the D gene is possibly TRBD1 (6 bases). Germline CDR1 and CDR2: SNHLY and FYNNEI. This CDR3 has 15 amino acids. Deletions cut 8 bases from V and 1 base from J, with 14 bases between.

This chain uses TRBV4-2 with TRBJ2-7; perhaps TRBD1 as D (6 bases). The germline V gene encodes CDR1 LGHNA and CDR2 YNFKEQ. This CDR3 is built from 14 residues. Deletions cut 5 bases from V and 0 bases from J, with 11 bases between. The CDR3 region has the DNA TGTGCCAGCAGCATGCAGGGGAGCTCCTACGAGCAGTACTTC. It codes for CASSMQGSSYEQYF.

This chain connects TRBV9 to TRBJ2-5; 8 bases are a match to TRBD1. CDR1 is SGDLS and CDR2 is YYNGEE in the germline V gene. The CDR3 spans 15 residues. V was pared by 3 bases and J by 5 bases, with 9 bases of the junction left unmatched. CDR3 bases: TGTGCCAGCAGCGGAGGGACAGGAGATGGGGAGACCCAGTACTTC. This codes for CASSGGTGDGETQYF.

The rearrangement links TRBV5-6 to TRBJ2-1; TRBD1 matches 8 bases. This CDR3 spans 14 amino acids. CDR1 is SGHDT and CDR2 is YYEEEE in the germline V gene. V was clipped by 4 bases and J by 8 bases; unmatched bases: 8. The CDR3 sequence is CASSRDRGLDEQFF. CDR3 bases: TGTGCCAGCAGCAGAGACAGGGGCCTGGATGAGCAGTTCTTC.